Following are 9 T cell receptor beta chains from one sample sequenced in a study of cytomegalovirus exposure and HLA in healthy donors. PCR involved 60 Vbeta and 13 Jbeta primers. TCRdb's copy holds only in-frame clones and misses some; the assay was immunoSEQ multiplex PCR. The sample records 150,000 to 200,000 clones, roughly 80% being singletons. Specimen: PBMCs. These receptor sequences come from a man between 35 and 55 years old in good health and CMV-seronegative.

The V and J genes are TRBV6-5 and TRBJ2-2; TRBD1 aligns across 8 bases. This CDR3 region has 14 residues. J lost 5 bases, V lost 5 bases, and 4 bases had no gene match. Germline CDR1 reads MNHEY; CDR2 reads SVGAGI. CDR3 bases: TGTGCCAGCAGTAGGACAGGGAGGACCGGGGAGCTGTTTTTT. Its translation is CASSRTGRTGELFF.

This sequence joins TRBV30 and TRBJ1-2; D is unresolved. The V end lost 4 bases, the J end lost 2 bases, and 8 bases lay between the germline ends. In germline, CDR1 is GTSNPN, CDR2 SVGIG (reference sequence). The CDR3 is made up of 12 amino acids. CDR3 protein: CAWTANNYGYTF. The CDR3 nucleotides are TGTGCCTGGACTGCGAACAACTATGGCTACACCTTC.

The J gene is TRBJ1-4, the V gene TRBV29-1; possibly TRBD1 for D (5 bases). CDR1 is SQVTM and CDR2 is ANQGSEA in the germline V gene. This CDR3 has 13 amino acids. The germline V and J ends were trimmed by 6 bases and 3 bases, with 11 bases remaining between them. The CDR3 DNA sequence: TGCAGCGTGCGCTTGGGGCCTAATGAAAAACTGTTTTTT. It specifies CSVRLGPNEKLFF.

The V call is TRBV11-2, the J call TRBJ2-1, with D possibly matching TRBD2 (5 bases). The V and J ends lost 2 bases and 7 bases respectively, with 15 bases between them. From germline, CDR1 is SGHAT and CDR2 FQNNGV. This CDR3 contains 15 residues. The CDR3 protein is CASSLKTGYSNEQFF. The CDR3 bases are TGTGCCAGCAGCTTAAAAACGGGATACTCGAATGAGCAGTTCTTC.

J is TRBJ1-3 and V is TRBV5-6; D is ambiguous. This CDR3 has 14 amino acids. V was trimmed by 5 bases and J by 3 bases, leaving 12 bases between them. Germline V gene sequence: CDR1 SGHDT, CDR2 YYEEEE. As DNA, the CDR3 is TGTGCCAGCAGTCGACGTACAGTTGGAAACACCATATATTTT. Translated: CASSRRTVGNTIYF.

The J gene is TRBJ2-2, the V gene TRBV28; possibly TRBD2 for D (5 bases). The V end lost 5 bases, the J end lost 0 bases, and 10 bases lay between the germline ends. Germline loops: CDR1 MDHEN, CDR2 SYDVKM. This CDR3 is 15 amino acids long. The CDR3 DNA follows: TGTGCCAGCAGTCCCCCGGAGGCGAACACCGGGGAGCTGTTTTTT. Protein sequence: CASSPPEANTGELFF.

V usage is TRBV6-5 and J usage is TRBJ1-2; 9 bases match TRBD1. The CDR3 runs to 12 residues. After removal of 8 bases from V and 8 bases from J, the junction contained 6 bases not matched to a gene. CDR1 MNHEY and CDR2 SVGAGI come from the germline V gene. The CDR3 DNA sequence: TGTGCCAGCGGGACAGGGATAGGCGGCTACACCTTC. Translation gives CASGTGIGGYTF.

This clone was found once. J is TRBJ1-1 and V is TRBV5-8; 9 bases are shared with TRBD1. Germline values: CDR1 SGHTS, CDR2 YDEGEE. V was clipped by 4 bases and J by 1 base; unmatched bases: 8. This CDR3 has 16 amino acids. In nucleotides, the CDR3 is TGTGCCAGCAGCCCGGAATGGACAGGGGCGAACACTGAAGCTTTCTTT. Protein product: CASSPEWTGANTEAFF.

CDR3: CASSYSGGSTDTQYF. The CDR3 DNA is TGTGCCAGCAGCTACTCCGGGGGGTCCACAGATACGCAGTATTTT. The chain uses TRBV7-9 and TRBJ2-3; TRBD2 aligns across 7 bases. CDR1 SEHNR and CDR2 FQNEAQ come from the germline V gene (reference sequence). Losses at the gene ends were 4 bases for V and 2 bases for J; bases not matched to a gene: 6. CDR3 length equals 15 residues. The whole variable domain, filled in from reference TRBV7-9 and TRBJ2-3, reads DTGVSQNPRHKITKRGQNVTFRCDPISEHNRLYWYRQTLGQGPEFLTYFQNEAQLEKSRLLSDRFSAERPKGSFSTLEIQRTEQGDSAMYLCASSYSGGSTDTQYFGPGTRLTVL.